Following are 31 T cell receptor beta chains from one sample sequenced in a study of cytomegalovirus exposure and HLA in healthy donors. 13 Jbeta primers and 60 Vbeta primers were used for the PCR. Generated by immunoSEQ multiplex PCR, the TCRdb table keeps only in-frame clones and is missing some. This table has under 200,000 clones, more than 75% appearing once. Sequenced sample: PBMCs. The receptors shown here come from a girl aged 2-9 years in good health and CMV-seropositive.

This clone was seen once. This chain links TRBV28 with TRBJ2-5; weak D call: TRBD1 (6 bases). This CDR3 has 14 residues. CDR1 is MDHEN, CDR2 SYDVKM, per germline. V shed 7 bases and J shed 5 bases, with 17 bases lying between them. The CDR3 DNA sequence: TGTGCCAGCAAGGACAGAGGGTCAGCGGAGACCCAGTACTTC. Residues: CASKDRGSAETQYF.

The CDR3 spells CASSPRGGYTF. The DNA of the CDR3 is TGTGCCAGCAGCCCCAGGGGAGGCTACACCTTC. The J gene is TRBJ1-2, the V gene TRBV28, with D perhaps matching TRBD1 (6 bases). There are 11 residues in the CDR3. The V and J ends lost 6 bases and 8 bases respectively, with 10 bases between them. From germline, CDR1 is MDHEN and CDR2 SYDVKM.

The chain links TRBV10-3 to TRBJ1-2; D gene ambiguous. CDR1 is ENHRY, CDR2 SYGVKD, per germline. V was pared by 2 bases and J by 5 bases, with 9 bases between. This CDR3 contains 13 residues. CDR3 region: CAISEGGSYGYTF. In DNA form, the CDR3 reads TGTGCCATCAGTGAGGGCGGGTCATATGGCTACACCTTC.

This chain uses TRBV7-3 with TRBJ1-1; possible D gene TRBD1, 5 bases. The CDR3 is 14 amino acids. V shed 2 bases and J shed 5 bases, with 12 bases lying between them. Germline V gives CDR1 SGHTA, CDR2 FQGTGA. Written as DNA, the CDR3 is TGTGCCAGCAGCTTATTATCAGGGATGACTGAAGCTTTCTTT. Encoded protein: CASSLLSGMTEAFF.

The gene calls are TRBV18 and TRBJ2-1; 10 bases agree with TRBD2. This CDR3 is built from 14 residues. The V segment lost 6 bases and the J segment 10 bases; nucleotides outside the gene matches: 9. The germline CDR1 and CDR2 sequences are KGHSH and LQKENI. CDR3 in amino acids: CASSPPSGSTEQFF. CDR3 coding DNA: TGTGCCAGCTCTCCCCCTAGCGGGAGCACCGAGCAGTTCTTC. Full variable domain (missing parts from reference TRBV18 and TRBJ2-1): NAGVMQNPRHLVRRRGQEARLRCSPMKGHSHVYWYRQLPEEGLKFMVYLQKENIIDESGMPKERFSAEFPKEGPSILRIQQVVRGDSAAYFCASSPPSGSTEQFFGPGTRLTVL.

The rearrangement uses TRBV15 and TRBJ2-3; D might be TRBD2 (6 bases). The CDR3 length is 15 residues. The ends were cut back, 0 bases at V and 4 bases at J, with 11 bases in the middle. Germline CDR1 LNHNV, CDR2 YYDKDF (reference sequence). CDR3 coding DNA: TGTGCCACCAGCAGAGATCGGGGGTCGGCAGATACGCAGTATTTT. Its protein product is CATSRDRGSADTQYF. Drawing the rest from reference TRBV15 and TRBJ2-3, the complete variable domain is DAMVIQNPRYQVTQFGKPVTLSCSQTLNHNVMYWYQQKSSQAPKLLFHYYDKDFNNEADTPDNFQSRRPNTSFCFLDIRSPGLGDTAMYLCATSRDRGSADTQYFGPGTRLTVL.

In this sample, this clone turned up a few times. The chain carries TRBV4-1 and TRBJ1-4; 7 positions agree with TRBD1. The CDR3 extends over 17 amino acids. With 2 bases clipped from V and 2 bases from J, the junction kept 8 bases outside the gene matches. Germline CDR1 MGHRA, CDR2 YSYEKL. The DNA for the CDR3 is TGCGCCAGCAGCCAATCCCGACAGGGCAGGACTAATGAAAAACTGTTTTTT. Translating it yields CASSQSRQGRTNEKLFF.

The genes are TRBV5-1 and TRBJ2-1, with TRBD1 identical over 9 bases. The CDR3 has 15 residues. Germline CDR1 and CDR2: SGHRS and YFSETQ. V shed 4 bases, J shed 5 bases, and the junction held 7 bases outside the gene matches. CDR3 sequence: CASSAVQGANNEQFF. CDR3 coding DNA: TGCGCCAGCAGCGCTGTACAGGGGGCAAACAATGAGCAGTTCTTC.

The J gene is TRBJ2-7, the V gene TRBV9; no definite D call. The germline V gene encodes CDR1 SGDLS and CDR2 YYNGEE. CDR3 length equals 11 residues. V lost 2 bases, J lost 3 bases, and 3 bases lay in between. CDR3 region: CASSVGYEQYF. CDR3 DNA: TGTGCCAGCAGCGTCGGCTACGAGCAGTACTTC. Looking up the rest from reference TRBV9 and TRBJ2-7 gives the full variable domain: DSGVTQTPKHLITATGQRVTLRCSPRSGDLSVYWYQQSLDQGLQFLIQYYNGEERAKGNILERFSAQQFPDLHSELNLSSLELGDSALYFCASSVGYEQYFGPGTRLTVT.

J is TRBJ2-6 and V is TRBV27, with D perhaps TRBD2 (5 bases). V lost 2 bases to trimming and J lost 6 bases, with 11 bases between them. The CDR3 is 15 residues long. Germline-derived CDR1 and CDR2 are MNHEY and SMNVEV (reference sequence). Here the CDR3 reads CASSLMVGEANVLTF. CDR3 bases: TGTGCCAGCAGTTTAATGGTGGGAGAGGCCAACGTCCTGACTTTC.

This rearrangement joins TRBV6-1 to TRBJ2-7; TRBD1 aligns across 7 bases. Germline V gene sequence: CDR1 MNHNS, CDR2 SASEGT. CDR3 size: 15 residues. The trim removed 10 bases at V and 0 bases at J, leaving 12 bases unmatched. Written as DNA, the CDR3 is TGTGCCACCCTACGTCGCTACAGGGGCTCCTACGAGCAGTACTTC. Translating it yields CATLRRYRGSYEQYF.

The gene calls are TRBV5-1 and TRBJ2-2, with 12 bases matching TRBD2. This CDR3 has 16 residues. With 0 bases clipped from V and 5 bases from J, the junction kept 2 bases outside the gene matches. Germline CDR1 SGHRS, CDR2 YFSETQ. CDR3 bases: TGCGCCAGCAGCTTGGGACTAGCGGGAGAAACCGGGGAGCTGTTTTTT. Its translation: CASSLGLAGETGELFF. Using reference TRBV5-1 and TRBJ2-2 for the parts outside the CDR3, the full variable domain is KAGVTQTPRYLIKTRGQQVTLSCSPISGHRSVSWYQQTPGQGLQFLFEYFSETQRNKGNFPGRFSGRQFSNSRSEMNVSTLELGDSALYLCASSLGLAGETGELFFGEGSRLTVL.

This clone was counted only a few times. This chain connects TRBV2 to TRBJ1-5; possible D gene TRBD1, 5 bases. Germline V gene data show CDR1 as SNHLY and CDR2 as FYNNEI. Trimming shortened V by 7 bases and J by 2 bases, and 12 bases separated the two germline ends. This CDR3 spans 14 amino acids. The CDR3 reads CASTRARGNQPQHF. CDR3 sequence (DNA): TGTGCCAGCACCAGGGCAAGAGGCAATCAGCCCCAGCATTTT.

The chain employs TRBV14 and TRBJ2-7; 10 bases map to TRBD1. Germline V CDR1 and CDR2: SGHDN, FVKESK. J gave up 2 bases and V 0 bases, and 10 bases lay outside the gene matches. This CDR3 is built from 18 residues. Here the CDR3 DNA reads TGTGCCAGCAGCCAAGATTCGTATGGGACAGGGGCGACCTACGAGCAGTACTTC. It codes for CASSQDSYGTGATYEQYF.

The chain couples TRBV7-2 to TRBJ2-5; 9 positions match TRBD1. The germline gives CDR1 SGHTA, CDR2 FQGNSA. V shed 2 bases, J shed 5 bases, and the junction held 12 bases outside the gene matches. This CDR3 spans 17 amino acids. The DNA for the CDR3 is TGTGCCAGCAGCTTACAACGCTCGACAGGGGGGCGGGAGACCCAGTACTTC. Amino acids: CASSLQRSTGGRETQYF.

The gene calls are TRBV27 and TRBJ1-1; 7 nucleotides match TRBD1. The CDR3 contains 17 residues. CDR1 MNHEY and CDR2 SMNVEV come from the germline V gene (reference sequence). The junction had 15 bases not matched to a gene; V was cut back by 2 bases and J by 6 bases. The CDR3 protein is CASSLEWDSQGVPEAFF. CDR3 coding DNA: TGTGCCAGCAGTTTAGAGTGGGATTCGCAGGGGGTCCCTGAAGCTTTCTTT.

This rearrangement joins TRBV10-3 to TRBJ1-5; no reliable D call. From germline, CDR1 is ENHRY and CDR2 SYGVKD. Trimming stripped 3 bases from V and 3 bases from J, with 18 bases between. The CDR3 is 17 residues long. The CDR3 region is CAISDPAGHAFNQPQHF. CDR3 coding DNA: TGTGCCATCAGTGACCCCGCAGGCCATGCTTTCAATCAGCCCCAGCATTTT.

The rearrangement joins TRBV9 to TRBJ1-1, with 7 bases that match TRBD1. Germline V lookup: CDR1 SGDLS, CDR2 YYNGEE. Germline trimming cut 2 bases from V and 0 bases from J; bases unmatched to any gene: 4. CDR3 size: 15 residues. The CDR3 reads CASSVEDRMNTEAFF. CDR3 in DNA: TGTGCCAGCAGCGTCGAGGACAGGATGAACACTGAAGCTTTCTTT.

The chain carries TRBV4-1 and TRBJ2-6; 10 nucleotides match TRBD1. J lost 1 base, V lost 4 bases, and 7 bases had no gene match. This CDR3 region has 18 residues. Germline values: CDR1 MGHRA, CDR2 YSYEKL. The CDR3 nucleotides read TGCGCCAGCAGCCGACAGGGGGCGCTTCTATCTGGGGCCAACGTCCTGACTTTC. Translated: CASSRQGALLSGANVLTF.

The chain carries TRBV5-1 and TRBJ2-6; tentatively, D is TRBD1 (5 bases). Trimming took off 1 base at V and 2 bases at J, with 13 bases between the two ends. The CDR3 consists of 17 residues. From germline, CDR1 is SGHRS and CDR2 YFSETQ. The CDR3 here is CASSLNGVTAGANVLTF. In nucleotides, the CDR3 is TGCGCCAGCAGCTTGAATGGCGTGACAGCTGGGGCCAACGTCCTGACTTTC.

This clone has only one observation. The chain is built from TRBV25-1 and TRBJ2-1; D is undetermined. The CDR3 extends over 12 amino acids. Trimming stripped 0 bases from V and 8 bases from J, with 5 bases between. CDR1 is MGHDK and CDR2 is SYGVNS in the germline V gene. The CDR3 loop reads CASSEYGYEQFF. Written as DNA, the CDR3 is TGTGCCAGCAGTGAATACGGGTATGAGCAGTTCTTC.

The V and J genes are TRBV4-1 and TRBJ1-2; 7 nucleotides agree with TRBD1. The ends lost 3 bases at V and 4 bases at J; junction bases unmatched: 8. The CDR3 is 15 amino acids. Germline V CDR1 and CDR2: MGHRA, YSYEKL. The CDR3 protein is CASSHKTGMAYGYTF. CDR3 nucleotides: TGCGCCAGCAGCCATAAGACAGGGATGGCCTATGGCTACACCTTC.

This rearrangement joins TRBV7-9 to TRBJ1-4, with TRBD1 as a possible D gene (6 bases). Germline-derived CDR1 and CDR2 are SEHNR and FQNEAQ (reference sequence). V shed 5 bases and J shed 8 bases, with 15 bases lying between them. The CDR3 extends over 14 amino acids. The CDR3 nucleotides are TGTGCCAGCAGCCCACCGGGACAAGGGGAAAAACTGTTTTTT. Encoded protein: CASSPPGQGEKLFF. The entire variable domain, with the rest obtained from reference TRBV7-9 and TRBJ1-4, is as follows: DTGVSQNPRHKITKRGQNVTFRCDPISEHNRLYWYRQTLGQGPEFLTYFQNEAQLEKSRLLSDRFSAERPKGSFSTLEIQRTEQGDSAMYLCASSPPGQGEKLFFGSGTQLSVL.

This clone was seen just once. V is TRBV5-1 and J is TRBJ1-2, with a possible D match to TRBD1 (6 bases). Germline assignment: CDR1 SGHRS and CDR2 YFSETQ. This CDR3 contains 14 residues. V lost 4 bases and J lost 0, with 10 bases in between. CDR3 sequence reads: CASSRGGANYGYTF. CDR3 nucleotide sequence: TGCGCCAGCAGCCGAGGGGGAGCTAACTATGGCTACACCTTC.

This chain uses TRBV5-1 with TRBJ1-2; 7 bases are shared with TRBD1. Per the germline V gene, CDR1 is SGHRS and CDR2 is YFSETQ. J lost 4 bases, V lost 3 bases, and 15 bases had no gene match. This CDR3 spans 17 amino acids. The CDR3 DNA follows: TGCGCCAGCAGCTCGCTGGACAGGCCCTCACGAATCTATGGCTACACCTTC. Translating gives CASSSLDRPSRIYGYTF.

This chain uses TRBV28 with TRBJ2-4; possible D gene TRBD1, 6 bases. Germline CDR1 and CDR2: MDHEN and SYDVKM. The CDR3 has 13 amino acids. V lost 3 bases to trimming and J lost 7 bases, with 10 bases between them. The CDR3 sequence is CASSFLTGNIQYF. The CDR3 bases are TGTGCCAGCAGTTTCTTAACAGGGAACATTCAGTACTTC.

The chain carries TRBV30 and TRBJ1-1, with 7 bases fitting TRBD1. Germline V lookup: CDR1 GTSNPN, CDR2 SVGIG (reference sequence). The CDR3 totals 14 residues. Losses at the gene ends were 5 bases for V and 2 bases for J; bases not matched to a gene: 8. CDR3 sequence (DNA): TGTGCCTGGGCCCCGGGACAGTTTAACACTGAAGCTTTCTTT. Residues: CAWAPGQFNTEAFF.

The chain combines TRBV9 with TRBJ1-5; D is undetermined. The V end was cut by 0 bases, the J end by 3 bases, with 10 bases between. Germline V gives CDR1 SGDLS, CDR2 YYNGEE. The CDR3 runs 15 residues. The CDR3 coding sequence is TGTGCCAGCAGCGTAGGGGTTACAGACAATCAGCCCCAGCATTTT. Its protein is CASSVGVTDNQPQHF.

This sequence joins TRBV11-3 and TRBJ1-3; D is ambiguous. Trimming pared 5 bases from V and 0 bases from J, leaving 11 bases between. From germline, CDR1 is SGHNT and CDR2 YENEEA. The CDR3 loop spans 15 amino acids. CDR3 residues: CASSRDTTSGNTIYF. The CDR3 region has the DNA TGTGCCAGCAGCCGAGACACCACCTCTGGAAACACCATATATTTT.

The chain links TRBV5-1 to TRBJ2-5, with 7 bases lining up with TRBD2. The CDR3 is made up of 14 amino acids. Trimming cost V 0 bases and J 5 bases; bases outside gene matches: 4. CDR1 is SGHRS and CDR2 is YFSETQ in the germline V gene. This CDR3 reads CASSLEGAGETQYF. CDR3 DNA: TGCGCCAGCAGCTTGGAAGGAGCGGGGGAGACCCAGTACTTC.

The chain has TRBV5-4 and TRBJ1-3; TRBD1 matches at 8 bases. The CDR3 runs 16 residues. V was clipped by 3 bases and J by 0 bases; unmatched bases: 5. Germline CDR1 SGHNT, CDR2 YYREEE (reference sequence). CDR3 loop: CASSSGQALSGNTIYF. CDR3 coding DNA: TGTGCCAGCAGCTCGGGACAGGCTCTCTCTGGAAACACCATATATTTT.